One and the same sample provided the 23 T cell receptor beta chains below, sequenced in a study of T-cell reconstitution after alpha-beta-depleted transplantation in children. Molecular barcoding with unique molecular identifiers was used for the TCRbeta library. A single record per CDR3 protein comes from TCRdb applying MiXCR to the PCR reads. The data show fewer than 1 million distinct CDR3 sequences, less than 20% seen once. The sequences come from PBMCs, mostly from graft donor cells, collected 360 days after TCRalphabeta/CD19-depleted stem cell transplant. The source of these receptors is a male patient between 5 and 17 years old who had a stem cell transplant for acute lymphoblastic leukemia, so the T cells may come from the graft donor.

The chain joins TRBV7-9 to TRBJ2-7; D assignment may be TRBD1 or TRBD2 (5 bases each). The germline V gene has CDR1 SEHNR and CDR2 FQNEAQ (reference sequence). V lost 1 base, J lost 4 bases, and 8 bases lay in between. CDR3 size: 13 residues. This CDR3 is CASSLGDQYEQYF. The DNA for the CDR3 is TGTGCCAGCAGCTTAGGGGACCAATACGAGCAGTACTTC.

This clonotype was seen only a few times. V is TRBV7-9 and J is TRBJ2-7; D ambiguous. In germline, CDR1 is SEHNR, CDR2 FQNEAQ (reference sequence). The ends were cut back, 3 bases at V and 4 bases at J, with 13 bases in the middle. The CDR3 loop spans 14 amino acids. The CDR3 reads CASSFGSYDYEQYF. CDR3 coding DNA: TGTGCCAGCAGCTTCGGCAGTTACGATTACGAGCAGTACTTC.

This clonotype has only a few counts. This rearrangement joins TRBV12-3 or TRBV12-4 to TRBJ2-1; 9 positions agree with TRBD2. Trimming cost V 5 bases and J 7 bases; bases outside gene matches: 12. The CDR3 spans 16 residues. CDR3: CASSQNLAGMGNEQFF. CDR3 bases: TGTGCCAGCAGTCAAAATCTAGCGGGAATGGGGAATGAGCAGTTCTTC.

This clonotype was recorded a few times. This rearrangement joins TRBV11-2 to TRBJ2-7, with TRBD2 identical over 7 bases. Losses at the gene ends were 3 bases for V and 3 bases for J; bases not matched to a gene: 8. The length of the CDR3 is 15 residues. Germline V lookup: CDR1 SGHAT, CDR2 FQNNGV. CDR3 residues: CASSFPRWEGYEQYF. As DNA, the CDR3 is TGTGCCAGCAGCTTCCCCCGATGGGAGGGCTACGAGCAGTACTTC.

The table lists this clonotype with a few counts. The chain is built from TRBV18 and TRBJ2-2; no clear D. Germline V CDR1 and CDR2: KGHSH, LQKENI. V was shortened by 0 bases and J by 2 bases, with 7 bases between the two germline ends. This CDR3 has 15 amino acids. In DNA, the CDR3 is TGTGCCAGCTCACCACCGTTGAGAAACACCGGGGAGCTGTTTTTT. Protein sequence: CASSPPLRNTGELFF.

V and J are TRBV20-1 and TRBJ2-1, with D possibly called TRBD1 or TRBD2 (5 bases each). This CDR3 contains 14 residues. Trimming cost V 4 bases and J 4 bases, with 14 bases left between them. CDR1 is DFQATT, CDR2 SNEGSKA, per germline (reference sequence). The CDR3 reads CSATATRGYNEQFF. DNA of the CDR3: TGCAGTGCTACAGCTACTAGGGGTTACAATGAGCAGTTCTTC.

This clonotype was found a few times. The gene calls are TRBV7-9 and TRBJ2-1; 8 nucleotides agree with TRBD2. Germline CDR1 and CDR2: SEHNR and FQNEAQ (reference sequence). This CDR3 comprises 16 residues. The ends lost 5 bases at V and 6 bases at J; junction bases unmatched: 12. CDR3 loop: CASSAGLAGAANEQFF. CDR3 DNA sequence: TGTGCCAGCAGCGCCGGTCTAGCGGGCGCCGCCAATGAGCAGTTCTTC.

The chain uses TRBV11-2 and TRBJ2-1, with 12 bases matching TRBD2. CDR3 size: 16 residues. With 6 bases clipped from V and 6 bases from J, the junction kept 9 bases outside the gene matches. Germline loops: CDR1 SGHAT, CDR2 FQNNGV. The CDR3 DNA is TGTGCCAGCAGTCCCATTACTAGCGGGAGGATCAATGAGCAGTTCTTC. This codes for CASSPITSGRINEQFF.

This clonotype was seen a handful of times. The chain links TRBV6-1 to TRBJ2-2, with 14 bases aligning to TRBD2. V shed 6 bases, J shed 1 base, and the junction held 4 bases outside the gene matches. Germline CDR1 reads MNHNS; CDR2 reads SASEGT. This CDR3 region has 17 residues. This CDR3 is CASRGLAGVVNTGELFF. The CDR3 region has the DNA TGTGCCAGCAGGGGACTAGCGGGAGTAGTGAACACCGGGGAGCTGTTTTTT.

Many counts were recorded for this clonotype. The chain is built from TRBV12-3 or TRBV12-4 and TRBJ1-4; perhaps TRBD1 as D (5 bases). The CDR3 loop spans 16 amino acids. Trimming removed 6 bases at V and 0 bases at J, with 14 bases between. The CDR3 coding sequence is TGTGCCAGCAGCCCCCGGCCCAGGGCAACTAATGAAAAACTGTTTTTT. This sequence encodes CASSPRPRATNEKLFF.

This clonotype was found many times. The chain combines TRBV11-3 with TRBJ2-1; 10 bases agree with TRBD2. The CDR3 has 19 amino acids. V shed 1 base, J shed 0 bases, and the junction held 9 bases outside the gene matches. Germline lookup yields CDR1 SGHNT and CDR2 YENEEA. CDR3 coding DNA: TGTGCCAGCAGCTTAGGTACACTAGCGGGGACAAGCTCCTACAATGAGCAGTTCTTC. This encodes CASSLGTLAGTSSYNEQFF.

J is TRBJ1-4 and V is TRBV18; TRBD1 agrees at 7 bases. The germline gives CDR1 KGHSH, CDR2 LQKENI. The CDR3 is 16 amino acids. J gave up 3 bases and V 5 bases, and 9 bases lay outside the gene matches. CDR3 in amino acids: CASSTRQGVANEKLFF. The CDR3 DNA sequence: TGTGCCAGCTCAACCCGACAGGGAGTAGCTAATGAAAAACTGTTTTTT.

This clonotype was recorded a few times. CDR3 loop: CASSLGLDRDLYNEQFF. The CDR3 bases are TGTGCCAGCAGCCTCGGGCTAGACAGGGACCTCTACAATGAGCAGTTCTTC. The V call is TRBV7-9, the J call TRBJ2-1, with 7 bases matching TRBD1. Per germline, CDR1 SEHNR and CDR2 FQNEAQ (reference sequence). There are 17 residues in the CDR3. Trimming removed 5 bases from V and 3 bases from J; junction bases left unmatched: 13.

About this clonotype itself: The DNA is omitted, as the CDR3 cannot be located on it reliably, and the CDR3 follows TCRdb's listing. The chain has TRBV29-1 and TRBJ2-6. The germline CDR1 and CDR2 sequences are SQVTM and ANQGSEA. The CDR3 has 16 amino acids, counting both end residues. The CDR3 spells CSAPLWQRSGANVLTF.

This clonotype was counted only a few times. For the CDR3, the DNA is TGCGCCAGCGCATTTAGCGGGAGAGGCGAGCAGTACTTC. Its protein product is CASAFSGRGEQYF. This chain links TRBV4-1 with TRBJ2-7; 9 bases are a match to TRBD2. The CDR3 runs to 13 residues. After removal of 8 bases from V and 6 bases from J, the junction contained 8 bases not matched to a gene. Germline CDR1 is MGHRA and CDR2 is YSYEKL.

In its sample, this clonotype was seen many times. The J gene is TRBJ2-1, the V gene TRBV6-5, with 10 bases fitting TRBD2. The CDR3 is 18 amino acids. Trimming removed 5 bases from V and 8 bases from J; junction bases left unmatched: 18. Looked up from germline, CDR1 is MNHEY and CDR2 is SVGAGI. CDR3 bases: TGTGCCAGCAGTACCCATCTATTGGCTAGCGGGAGTCAGGATGAGCAGTTCTTC. Translation: CASSTHLLASGSQDEQFF.

This clonotype was observed a handful of times. The DNA for the CDR3 is TGCGCCAGCAGCCCCGCCCAGGGTAACCCCTACGAGCAGTACTTC. It encodes CASSPAQGNPYEQYF. The chain combines TRBV4-1 with TRBJ2-7, with a weak D call TRBD1 (5 bases). This CDR3 region has 15 residues. The V and J ends lost 4 bases and 2 bases respectively, with 15 bases between them. From germline, CDR1 is MGHRA and CDR2 YSYEKL.

In its sample, this clonotype was seen once. This chain connects TRBV3-1 to TRBJ2-5; no definite D call. The germline gives CDR1 LGHDT, CDR2 YNNKEL (reference sequence). V dropped 2 bases and J dropped 2 bases, with 12 bases sitting between them. The CDR3 sequence is 15 residues long. CDR3 sequence: CASSQHRKRQETQYF. As DNA, the CDR3 is TGTGCCAGCAGCCAACATAGGAAACGACAAGAGACCCAGTACTTC.

There are a few counts of this clonotype. The chain has TRBV7-3 and TRBJ2-2; D remains ambiguous. Germline lookup yields CDR1 SGHTA and CDR2 FQGTGA. Trimming removed 5 bases from V and 3 bases from J, with 4 bases in between. CDR3 length: 12 amino acids. The CDR3 nucleotides read TGTGCCAGCAGCGTTCACACCGGGGAGCTGTTTTTT. Residues: CASSVHTGELFF.

This clonotype came up a few times. The J gene is TRBJ1-5, the V gene TRBV18; D unclear. The V and J ends lost 4 bases and 3 bases respectively, with 10 bases between them. Germline V gene data show CDR1 as KGHSH and CDR2 as LQKENI. This CDR3 comprises 14 residues. The DNA of the CDR3 is TGTGCCAGCTCACTTGAGCATACCAATCAGCCCCAGCATTTT. It encodes CASSLEHTNQPQHF.

In this sample, this clonotype turned up a few times. V is TRBV29-1 and J is TRBJ2-1; D might be TRBD1 (6 bases). V lost 4 bases and J lost 6, with 19 bases in between. The CDR3 sequence is 15 residues long. CDR1 and CDR2 from the germline V gene are SQVTM and ANQGSEA. CDR3 sequence reads: CSVVGQQMQGNEQFF. CDR3 nucleotide sequence: TGCAGCGTTGTGGGACAACAAATGCAGGGCAATGAGCAGTTCTTC.

This chain joins TRBV20-1 and TRBJ2-3; the match to TRBD2 covers 8 bases. Germline V CDR1 and CDR2: DFQATT, SNEGSKA (reference sequence). This CDR3 spans 15 amino acids. V lost 3 bases to trimming and J lost 5 bases; unmatched junction nucleotides: 10. The CDR3 nucleotides read TGCAGTGCTAGTTCACTAGCGGTGGGGGGAGATACGCAGTATTTT. Translating gives CSASSLAVGGDTQYF.

The genes are TRBV18 and TRBJ2-3; D is undetermined. This CDR3 has 14 amino acids. V dropped 4 bases and J dropped 2 bases, with 10 bases sitting between them. Germline V gene sequence: CDR1 KGHSH, CDR2 LQKENI. The CDR3 spells CASSQTEPTDTQYF. The CDR3 DNA reads as TGTGCCAGCTCACAAACAGAACCCACAGATACGCAGTATTTT.